This T cell receptor beta chain was documented in a study of cytomegalovirus exposure and HLA in healthy donors. About the study: Unique TCR beta sequences numbering about 100 million came from 150 million to 200 million T cells in an earlier analysis. General study points: In an earlier analysis, productive rearrangement rates for most beta V segments clustered near 87% or 30%.

The study ran its PCR with 60 Vbeta and 13 Jbeta primers. TCRdb keeps only in-frame clones here, not all; method: immunoSEQ multiplex PCR. The specimen's table records around 50,000 clones. Concerning this clone itself: Its antigen is not known.

This CDR3 region has 16 residues. J was trimmed by 0 bases and V by 5 bases; bases with no gene match: 5. The germline CDR1 and CDR2 sequences are MNHEY and SMNVEV (reference sequence). This clonotype was obtained from a woman in her twenties or thirties in good health and CMV-seropositive. Material for sequencing was PBMCs. The chain is built from TRBV27 and TRBJ1-3, with 9 positions matching TRBD1. CDR3 nucleotide sequence: TGTGCCAGCAGTGCCGGGACAGGGTTCTCTGGAAACACCATATATTTT. Protein sequence: CASSAGTGFSGNTIYF.